One and the same sample provided the 25 T cell receptor beta chains below, sequenced in a study of control samples from healthy donors and cancer patients. Libraries were prepared by immunoSEQ multiplex PCR; TCRdb keeps only in-frame clonotypes and omits some of them. The sample holds roughly 150,000 clones, around 90% seen once. Sequencing was carried out using blood. These receptors were obtained from a man in his late teens or twenties in good health.

This clone turned up a few times. The chain combines TRBV7-2 with TRBJ1-3; 7 nucleotides match TRBD1. This CDR3 has 14 residues. Germline loops: CDR1 SGHTA, CDR2 FQGNSA. V lost 6 bases to trimming and J lost 4 bases; unmatched junction nucleotides: 6. This chain's CDR3 is CASSVTGVGNTIYF. CDR3 nucleotide sequence: TGTGCCAGCAGTGTTACAGGGGTCGGAAACACCATATATTTT.

This clone was recorded a few times. V usage is TRBV28 and J usage is TRBJ1-5; tentative D call: TRBD1 (6 bases). Trimming removed 10 bases at V and 2 bases at J, with 21 bases between. The CDR3 totals 16 residues. The germline V gene encodes CDR1 MDHEN and CDR2 SYDVKM. CDR3 in DNA: TGTGCCACTTACGAGGGGCAGGGGTTGGGCAATCAGCCCCAGCATTTT. The encoded protein is CATYEGQGLGNQPQHF.

This clone appeared a single time. The chain has TRBV7-2 and TRBJ1-1; D perhaps matches TRBD1 (5 bases). The V gene's germline CDR1 is SGHTA and CDR2 FQGNSA. This CDR3 comprises 14 residues. V shed 2 bases and J shed 4 bases, with 11 bases lying between them. The CDR3 DNA follows: TGTGCCAGCAGCTTAAGCCTAAGGGGCACTGAAGCTTTCTTT. It encodes CASSLSLRGTEAFF.

This clone appeared once. The chain joins TRBV7-9 to TRBJ2-7; 7 positions match TRBD1. Unmatched junction bases numbered 10, after V lost 5 bases and J lost 6 bases. Germline values: CDR1 SEHNR, CDR2 FQNEAQ (reference sequence). The CDR3 runs 14 residues. The DNA for the CDR3 is TGTGCCAGCAGCCCTAGTAGACAGGGTAGCGAGCAGTACTTC. This encodes CASSPSRQGSEQYF.

This chain uses TRBV6-6 with TRBJ1-1; D is perhaps TRBD1 (5 bases). Germline CDR1 is MNHNY and CDR2 is SVGAGI (reference sequence). The CDR3 sequence is 12 residues long. Trimming left V 7 bases short and J 3 bases short, with 9 bases between. The CDR3 loop reads CASNDRYTEAFF. DNA for the CDR3: TGTGCCAGCAATGACAGATACACTGAAGCTTTCTTT.

The rearrangement links TRBV6-5 to TRBJ2-2; 7 nucleotides align to TRBD2. This CDR3 spans 16 amino acids. Germline V lookup: CDR1 MNHEY, CDR2 SVGAGI. Unmatched junction bases numbered 8, after V lost 2 bases and J lost 5 bases. The CDR3 sequence is CASSYGLADPTGELFF. In nucleotides, the CDR3 is TGTGCCAGCAGTTACGGGCTAGCGGATCCTACCGGGGAGCTGTTTTTT.

This rearrangement joins TRBV27 to TRBJ2-1; D remains ambiguous. V was trimmed by 7 bases and J by 6 bases, leaving 19 bases between them. Germline V gene sequence: CDR1 MNHEY, CDR2 SMNVEV (reference sequence). This CDR3 is built from 15 residues. CDR3 region: CASTRYTASSNEQFF. The CDR3 coding sequence is TGTGCCAGCACCCGATATACCGCCTCTAGCAATGAGCAGTTCTTC.

The chain combines TRBV7-2 with TRBJ2-3, with TRBD2 as a possible D gene (5 bases). CDR3 size: 14 residues. Trimming removed 5 bases at V and 6 bases at J, with 15 bases between. The germline V gene has CDR1 SGHTA and CDR2 FQGNSA. The CDR3 sequence: CASSPRVMSDTQYF. CDR3 DNA sequence: TGTGCCAGCAGCCCGCGGGTGATGTCGGATACGCAGTATTTT.

The V gene is TRBV30, the J gene TRBJ1-1, with D tentatively TRBD1 (6 bases). CDR3 length equals 16 residues. Germline-derived CDR1 and CDR2 are GTSNPN and SVGIG (reference sequence). V was pared by 2 bases and J by 0 bases, with 16 bases between. DNA of the CDR3: TGTGCCTGGAGTCCCTCTTGGGGGCGGCTGAACACTGAAGCTTTCTTT. It is translated as CAWSPSWGRLNTEAFF.

This rearrangement joins TRBV5-1 to TRBJ1-2; a weak D match, TRBD1 (5 bases). Germline V gene sequence: CDR1 SGHRS, CDR2 YFSETQ. The CDR3 spans 16 residues. Trimming took 5 bases from V and 1 from J, leaving 18 bases between them. Here the CDR3 reads CASSDPEGYVNYGYTF. The CDR3 nucleotides read TGCGCCAGCAGTGACCCTGAGGGGTATGTTAACTATGGCTACACCTTC.

The chain recombines TRBV6-2 or TRBV6-3 with TRBJ1-3, with D hard to call. The CDR3 consists of 15 residues. Germline V CDR1 and CDR2: MNHEY, SVGEGT. V gave up 5 bases and J gave up 5 bases, with 16 bases separating them. DNA for the CDR3: TGTGCCAGCAGTCAAAACCGGGAGTTGCGAAACACCATATATTTT. Its translation is CASSQNRELRNTIYF.

This chain connects TRBV30 to TRBJ2-7; TRBD1 is a possible D gene (5 bases). The CDR3 extends over 15 amino acids. From germline, CDR1 is GTSNPN and CDR2 SVGIG (reference sequence). Between the trimmed V and J ends, which lost 1 base and 4 bases, there was a span of 17 bases. The CDR3 DNA follows: TGTGCCTGGAGTGCGGGTCAAGGCAGGGCATACGAGCAGTACTTC. Its protein product is CAWSAGQGRAYEQYF.

The V gene is TRBV7-9, the J gene TRBJ2-7, with 13 nucleotides matching TRBD2. Per the germline V gene, CDR1 is SEHNR and CDR2 is FQNEAQ (reference sequence). After removal of 5 bases from V and 4 bases from J, the junction contained 5 bases not matched to a gene. This CDR3 contains 15 residues. The CDR3 sequence: CASSLGLAGPYEQYF. In nucleotides, the CDR3 is TGTGCCAGCAGCCTGGGACTAGCGGGGCCGTACGAGCAGTACTTC.

This clone turned up a few times. The chain is built from TRBV9 and TRBJ2-5, with D possibly being TRBD2 (5 bases). CDR3 size: 15 residues. Germline V gives CDR1 SGDLS, CDR2 YYNGEE. The V end was cut by 0 bases, the J end by 5 bases, with 14 bases between. As DNA, the CDR3 is TGTGCCAGCAGCGTAGCGTTCGGGGTCGGGGAGACCCAGTACTTC. Its translation is CASSVAFGVGETQYF.

This chain links TRBV6-6 with TRBJ2-7, with D possibly matching TRBD1 (6 bases). V was pared by 5 bases and J by 3 bases, with 17 bases between. Germline V CDR1 and CDR2: MNHNY, SVGAGI (reference sequence). The CDR3 loop spans 15 amino acids. CDR3 nucleotides: TGTGCCAGCAGTATTTCCGGGACATTAAGCTACGAGCAGTACTTC. Encoded protein: CASSISGTLSYEQYF.

The chain carries TRBV6-5 and TRBJ2-5; tentative D call: TRBD2 (6 bases). CDR3 length equals 14 residues. Per germline, CDR1 MNHEY and CDR2 SVGAGI. Deletions cut 6 bases from V and 5 bases from J, with 16 bases between. Here the CDR3 reads CASRGGSAGETQYF. The CDR3 DNA is TGTGCCAGCAGGGGCGGGTCGGCGGGGGAGACCCAGTACTTC.

This clone was detected a few times. The V gene is TRBV7-9, the J gene TRBJ1-2; D call uncertain. The germline gives CDR1 SEHNR, CDR2 FQNEAQ (reference sequence). V shed 2 bases and J shed 7 bases, with 5 bases lying between them. The CDR3 consists of 11 residues. The CDR3: CASSLSGGYTF. The CDR3 DNA reads TGTGCCAGCAGCTTAAGTGGTGGCTACACCTTC.

The chain carries TRBV4-1 and TRBJ2-2; D is unclear. This CDR3 has 17 amino acids. Between the trimmed V and J ends, which lost 4 bases and 0 bases, there was a span of 15 bases. Germline-derived CDR1 and CDR2 are MGHRA and YSYEKL. The CDR3, as DNA: TGCGCCAGCAGCCCCTCCCCCGCGAGCCCGAACACCGGGGAGCTGTTTTTT. Its translation is CASSPSPASPNTGELFF.

The V gene is TRBV10-3, the J gene TRBJ2-7, with D uncertain. The CDR3 has 16 amino acids. Germline V gene sequence: CDR1 ENHRY, CDR2 SYGVKD. V dropped 0 bases and J dropped 2 bases, with 14 bases sitting between them. CDR3 amino acids: CAISESSEPTPYEQYF. CDR3 in DNA: TGTGCCATCAGTGAGTCATCAGAACCGACCCCCTACGAGCAGTACTTC.

This sequence joins TRBV6-1 and TRBJ2-4; TRBD1 might be the D (6 bases). V shed 1 base and J shed 3 bases, with 7 bases lying between them. Germline V gene data show CDR1 as MNHNS and CDR2 as SASEGT. This CDR3 is 14 amino acids long. CDR3 sequence (DNA): TGTGCCAGCAGTGAAGGACAGGTCAAAAACATTCAGTACTTC. Residues: CASSEGQVKNIQYF.

The chain carries TRBV6-2 or TRBV6-3 and TRBJ2-7; 7 bases map to TRBD1. CDR3 length equals 15 residues. Germline assignment: CDR1 MNHEY and CDR2 SVGEGT. V lost 2 bases, J lost 3 bases, and 7 bases stayed unmatched. In DNA form, the CDR3 reads TGTGCCAGCAGTTACCAGGGACAGTCAGGCTACGAGCAGTACTTC. This translates into CASSYQGQSGYEQYF.

The chain joins TRBV7-2 to TRBJ2-1, with 13 positions matching TRBD2. J was trimmed by 3 bases and V by 4 bases; bases with no gene match: 12. CDR3 length: 19 amino acids. The germline CDR1 and CDR2 sequences are SGHTA and FQGNSA. As DNA, the CDR3 is TGTGCCAGCAGCTCCTCGACTAGCGGGGGGCTTTCGCGCTACAATGAGCAGTTCTTC. This codes for CASSSSTSGGLSRYNEQFF.

V usage is TRBV7-3 and J usage is TRBJ1-5, with 7 bases aligning to TRBD1. Germline V gives CDR1 SGHTA, CDR2 FQGTGA. This CDR3 is built from 15 residues. V gave up 2 bases and J gave up 5 bases; unmatched junction bases: 6. CDR3 DNA: TGTGCCAGCAGCTTAGACAGGGTCGGCGATCAGCCCCAGCATTTT. Its protein product is CASSLDRVGDQPQHF.

V is TRBV11-1 and J is TRBJ2-2, with a tentative D call TRBD2 (5 bases). Germline V gene sequence: CDR1 SGHAT, CDR2 FQDESV (reference sequence). V lost 2 bases, J lost 4 bases, and 14 bases lay in between. There are 16 residues in the CDR3. This CDR3 reads CASSLSYSDGTGELFF. As DNA, the CDR3 is TGTGCCAGCAGCTTATCTTATAGCGACGGCACCGGGGAGCTGTTTTTT.

The gene calls are TRBV19 and TRBJ2-7; D is unresolved. This CDR3 is built from 13 residues. The germline V and J ends were trimmed by 1 base and 4 bases, with 8 bases remaining between them. Germline V CDR1 and CDR2: LNHDA, SQIVND (reference sequence). In DNA form, the CDR3 reads TGTGCCAGTAGTATAGGTGCCGGGTACGAGCAGTACTTC. It is translated as CASSIGAGYEQYF.